What follows are 5 T cell receptor beta chains derived from one specimen sequenced in a study of T cell responses to AZD1222 COVID-19 vaccine (dated by TCRdb to 2020 to 2022). To prepare the library, the immunoSEQ multiplex PCR assay was applied. TCRdb obtained this table from immuneACCESS and retained in-frame rearrangements with V and J assigned. These tables miss some clones; where compared with another copy, unresolved V genes account for less than half of the shortfall, and the remainder is unexplained. This sample lists 100,000 to 150,000 clones; around 87% were detected once. The ten most abundant clones make up under 11% of the sample. Sample time point, as interpreted from the label and publication: baseline before first vaccination. This specimen consisted of peripheral blood, obtained on day 0 of AZD1222 vaccination. These receptors were taken from an adult in good health.

This clone is a singleton in its sample. The chain has TRBV28 and TRBJ2-1; TRBD2 aligns across 12 bases. Per germline, CDR1 MDHEN and CDR2 SYDVKM. The V and J ends lost 6 bases and 9 bases, in that order; junction bases with no gene match: 9. This CDR3 comprises 15 residues. CDR3: CASSSLAGGPGEQFF. DNA for the CDR3: TGTGCCAGCAGCTCCCTAGCGGGAGGGCCGGGTGAGCAGTTCTTC.

For the CDR3, the DNA is TGCGCCAGCAGCCCCGAGGGGTTGGTCGGGGAGCTGTTTTTT. This translates into CASSPEGLVGELFF. The chain carries TRBV4-3 and TRBJ2-2, with D perhaps TRBD1 or TRBD2 (5 bases each). The V and J ends lost 4 bases and 7 bases respectively, with 13 bases between them. The CDR3 totals 14 residues. CDR1 is LGHNA and CDR2 is YSLEER in the germline V gene.

The chain combines TRBV4-1 with TRBJ1-1, with a tentative D call TRBD1 (6 bases). CDR3 length: 14 residues. Deletions cut 4 bases from V and 1 base from J, with 10 bases between. CDR1 and CDR2 from the germline V gene are MGHRA and YSYEKL. The CDR3 sequence is CASSPRGANTEAFF. In nucleotides, the CDR3 is TGCGCCAGCAGCCCCAGGGGCGCGAACACTGAAGCTTTCTTT.

This clone was seen just once. The J gene is TRBJ1-5, the V gene TRBV19; D possibly corresponds to TRBD1 (5 bases). The V gene's germline CDR1 is LNHDA and CDR2 SQIVND (reference sequence). The CDR3 covers 13 residues. V lost 2 bases and J 11 bases, leaving 13 bases between the germline ends. DNA for the CDR3: TGTGCCAGTAGTATACGGGGCTTGGAAGCCCAGCATTTT. As protein: CASSIRGLEAQHF. The whole variable domain, filled in from reference TRBV19 and TRBJ1-5, reads DGGITQSPKYLFRKEGQNVTLSCEQNLNHDAMYWYRQDPGQGLRLIYYSQIVNDFQKGDIAEGYSVSREKKESFPLTVTSAQKNPTAFYLCASSIRGLEAQHFGDGTRLSIL.

The CDR3 spells CASSAGQGNYEQYF. The CDR3 nucleotides read TGTGCCAGCAGCGCGGGACAGGGTAATTACGAGCAGTACTTC. The chain couples TRBV25-1 to TRBJ2-7; 9 bases match TRBD1. V gave up 6 bases and J gave up 4 bases; unmatched junction bases: 7. Germline loops: CDR1 MGHDK, CDR2 SYGVNS. CDR3 length equals 14 residues.